The T cell receptor beta chain under discussion was sequenced for a study of shared clonotypes between healthy human individuals. Profiling relied on immunoSEQ multiplex PCR, and the TCRdb table lists in-frame clones only, not all of them. This sample has 2 million or so clones, with about 95% found just once. It was CD45RO-negative cells, positively selected for CCR7, that made up naive CD8 cells, with terminally differentiated effector memory CD45RA+ cells excluded. This CDR3 has 12 residues. Germline-derived CDR1 and CDR2 are MGHRA and YSYEKL. With 5 bases removed from V and 5 bases from J, the gap between germline ends came to 9 bases.

V gene TRBV4-1 combines with J gene TRBJ1-1; D not certain. This receptor was taken from a man aged 18 to 30 in good health. The sequenced sample was naive CD8+ T cells sorted from blood. The CDR3 sequence is CASSNIGTEAFF. DNA of the CDR3: TGCGCCAGCAGCAACATCGGGACTGAAGCTTTCTTT.